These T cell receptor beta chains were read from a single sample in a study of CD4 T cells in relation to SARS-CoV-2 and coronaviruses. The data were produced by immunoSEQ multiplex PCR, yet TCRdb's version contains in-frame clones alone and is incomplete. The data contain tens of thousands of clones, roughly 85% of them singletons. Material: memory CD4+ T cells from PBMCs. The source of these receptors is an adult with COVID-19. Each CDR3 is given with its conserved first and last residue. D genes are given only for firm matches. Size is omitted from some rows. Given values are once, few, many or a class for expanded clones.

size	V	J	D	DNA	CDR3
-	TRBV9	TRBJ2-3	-	TGTGCCAGCAGCGTAGGAGAAGGATATACGCAGTATTTT	CASSVGEGYTQYF
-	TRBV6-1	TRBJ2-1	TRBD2	TGTGCCAGCAGTGAGGGGATAGCGGGAGGCCCCTACAATGAGCAGTTCTTC	CASSEGIAGGPYNEQFF
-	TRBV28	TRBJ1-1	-	TGTGCCAGCAGTTTAACCCGGGAGAACACTGAAGCTTTCTTT	CASSLTRENTEAFF
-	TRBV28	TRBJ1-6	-	TGTGCCAGCGCTAAAGGGCCTAATTCACCCCTCCACTTT	CASAKGPNSPLHF
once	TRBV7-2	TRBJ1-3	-	TGTGCCAGCAGCTTATGGGGGGGCGGAAGGTCTGGAAACACCATATATTTT	CASSLWGGGRSGNTIYF
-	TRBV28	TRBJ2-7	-	TGTGCCAGCAGTTTAGGGGGGGCAGTTGTGGGGACTTATCGCTACGAGCAGTACTTC	CASSLGGAVVGTYRYEQYF
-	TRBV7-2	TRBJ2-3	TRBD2	TGTGCCAGCAGTCTAGCGGGAGGACGCACAGATACGCAGTATTTT	CASSLAGGRTDTQYF
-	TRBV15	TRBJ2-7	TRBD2	TGTGCCACCAGCAGAGATGAGGAGCGGGAGTACGGCGAGCAGTACTTC	CATSRDEEREYGEQYF
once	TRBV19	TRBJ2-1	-	TGTGCCAGTAGTATAGATAACACGGTGACGCGTGAGCAGTTCTTC	CASSIDNTVTREQFF
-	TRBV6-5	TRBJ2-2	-	TGTGCCAGCACCGACAGTTGGGCCGGGGAGCTGTTTTTT	CASTDSWAGELFF
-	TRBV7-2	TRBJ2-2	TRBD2	TGTGCCAGCAGCTTACCCCTAGCGGGGACCGGGGAGCTGTTTTTT	CASSLPLAGTGELFF
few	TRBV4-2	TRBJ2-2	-	TGTGCCAGCAGCCAAGTTCAGACCGCTAATACGAACACCGGGGAGCTGTTTTTT	CASSQVQTANTNTGELFF
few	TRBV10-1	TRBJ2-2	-	TGCGCCAGCAGTGGAATCGGGAAGGGCGCCGGGGAGCTGTTTTTT	CASSGIGKGAGELFF
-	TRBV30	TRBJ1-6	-	TGTGCCTGGGGCCTCGGACAGCATGGTTCACCCCTCCACTTT	CAWGLGQHGSPLHF
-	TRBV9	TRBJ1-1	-	TGTGCCAGCAGCGTAGGGGAACAGACTGAAGCTTTCTTT	CASSVGEQTEAFF
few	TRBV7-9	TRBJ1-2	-	TGTGCCAGCAGCTCCCTCCGACTTGTTGACTATGGCTACACCTTC	CASSSLRLVDYGYTF
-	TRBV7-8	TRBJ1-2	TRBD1	TGTGCCAGCAGCTTAGTGGGGCAGGGGGCGACTGGCTACACCTTC	CASSLVGQGATGYTF
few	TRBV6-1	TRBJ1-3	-	TGTGCCAGCAGTGAACTGAGGGGAAACACCATATATTTT	CASSELRGNTIYF
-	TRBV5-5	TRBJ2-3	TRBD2	TGTGCCAGCAAATCTCGGCGGGGGGAGTTTCGTGTGCTGACAGATACGCAGTATTTT	CASKSRRGEFRVLTDTQYF
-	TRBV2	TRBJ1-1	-	TGTGCCAGCAGTCCCCGGACGGCTCTGAACACTGAAGCTTTCTTT	CASSPRTALNTEAFF
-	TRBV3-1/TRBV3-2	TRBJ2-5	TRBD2	TGTGCCAGCAGCCAAGGGACTAGCGGCCAAGAGACCCAGTACTTC	CASSQGTSGQETQYF
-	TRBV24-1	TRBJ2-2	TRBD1	TGTGCCACCAGTGATGCCCAACAGGGGGTAAGGACCGGGGAGCTGTTTTTT	CATSDAQQGVRTGELFF
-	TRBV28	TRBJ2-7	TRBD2	TGTGCCAGCAGTTTATCGTGGGGACTAGCGGGTCTCTCCTACGAGCAGTACTTC	CASSLSWGLAGLSYEQYF
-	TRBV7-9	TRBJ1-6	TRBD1	TGTGCCAGCAGCTTAGGAGGGGGCAATTCACCCCTCCACTTT	CASSLGGGNSPLHF
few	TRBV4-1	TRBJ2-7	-	TGCGCCAGCAGCCAGCAACAGTACTTAGGTCACGAGCAGTACTTC	CASSQQQYLGHEQYF
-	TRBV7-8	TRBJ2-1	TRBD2	TGTGCCAGCAGCTTAGCGGGACTAGCGGGAGCAGGTAATGAGCAGTTCTTC	CASSLAGLAGAGNEQFF
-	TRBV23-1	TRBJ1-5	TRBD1	TGCGCCAGCAGCCCTCGACAGGGACCCTTTAGGCCCCAGCATTTT	CASSPRQGPFRPQHF
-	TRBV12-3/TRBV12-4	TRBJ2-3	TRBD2	TGTGCCAGCAGTTTAGGTCGAGCTAGCGGATATTTT	CASSLGRASGYF
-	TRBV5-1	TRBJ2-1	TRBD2	TGCGCCAGCAGCCCCGTTGGACGAGCGGGAGTTTCCTACAATGAGCAGTTCTTC	CASSPVGRAGVSYNEQFF
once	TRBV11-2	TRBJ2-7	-	TGTGCCAGCAGCTCCCGGACGGGTTCCTACGAGCAGTACTTC	CASSSRTGSYEQYF
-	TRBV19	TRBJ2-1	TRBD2	TGTGCCAGTAGTCCCATAGCGGGAGGTACGAATGAGCAGTTCTTC	CASSPIAGGTNEQFF
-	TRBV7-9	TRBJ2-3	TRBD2	TGTGCCAGCAGCACCCGGACTAGCGGGCTTACAGATACGCAGTATTTT	CASSTRTSGLTDTQYF
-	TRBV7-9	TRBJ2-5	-	TGTGCCAGCAGCTTAGTTCAGGTTTTGACCCAAGAGACCCAGTACTTC	CASSLVQVLTQETQYF
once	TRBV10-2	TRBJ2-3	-	TGCGCCAGCAGTCATCTAGATACGCAGTATTTT	CASSHLDTQYF
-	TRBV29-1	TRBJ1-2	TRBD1	TGCAGCGCACAGGGACAGTATTTGGGCTACACCTTC	CSAQGQYLGYTF
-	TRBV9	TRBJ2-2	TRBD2	TGTGCCAGCAGCGTGTCTAGCGGGTTCACCGGGGAGCTGTTTTTT	CASSVSSGFTGELFF
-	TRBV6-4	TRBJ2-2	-	TGTGCCAGCAGTGTCCGGCCGGGGACCGGGGAGCTGTTTTTT	CASSVRPGTGELFF
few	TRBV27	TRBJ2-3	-	TGTGCCAGCATCCATACGCAGTATTTT	CASIHTQYF
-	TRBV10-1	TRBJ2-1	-	TGCGCCAGCAGTGAGTCGGGTGAGGGTGAGCAGTTCTTC	CASSESGEGEQFF
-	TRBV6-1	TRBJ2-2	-	TGTGCCAGCAGTGAAGCGCTCGAAAGCCGGCAGGCCCTCGGCACCGGGGAGCTGTTTTTT	CASSEALESRQALGTGELFF
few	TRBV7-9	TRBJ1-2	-	TGTGCCAGCAATCGTCCCCCACATGGCTACACCTTC	CASNRPPHGYTF
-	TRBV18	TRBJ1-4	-	TGTGCCAGCTCAACCGGATCCTCAAGAGGGGAAAAACTGTTTTTT	CASSTGSSRGEKLFF
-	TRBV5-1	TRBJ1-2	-	TGCGCCAGCAGCTTGGATGCAGGGTCTGGCTACACCTTC	CASSLDAGSGYTF
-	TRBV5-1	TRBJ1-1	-	TGCGCCAGCAGCTTGGCCTCGGTGAGCGCTGAAGCTTTCTTT	CASSLASVSAEAFF
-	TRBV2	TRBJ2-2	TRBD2	TGTGCCAGCAGGGAACTAGCGGGAGGGCCGGTCGGGGAGCTGTTTTTT	CASRELAGGPVGELFF
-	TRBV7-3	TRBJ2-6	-	TGTGCCAGCAGCTTAAGTTTTATACCTACCGAGGTTGACAGCTACTCTGGGGCCAACGTCCTGACTTTC	CASSLSFIPTEVDSYSGANVLTF
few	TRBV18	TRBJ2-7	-	TGTGCCAGCTCACCGCTCGTAGGATACGAGCAGTACTTC	CASSPLVGYEQYF
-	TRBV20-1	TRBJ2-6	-	TGCAGTGCTAGTTTGCCTGGGGCCAACGTCCTGACTTTC	CSASLPGANVLTF
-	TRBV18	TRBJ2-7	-	TGTGCCAGCTCAATGACGGGACCCTACGAGCAGTACTTC	CASSMTGPYEQYF
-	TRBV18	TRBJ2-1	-	TGTGCCAGCTCACGGGTGCCTGGGGGCCTCATTAATGAGCAGTTCTTC	CASSRVPGGLINEQFF
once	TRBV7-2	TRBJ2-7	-	TGTGCCAGCAGCCTCGACGAGGATAAGCAGTACTTC	CASSLDEDKQYF
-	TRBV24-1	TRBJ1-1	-	TGTGCCACCAGAGGGTCCGTGAACACTGAAGCTTTCTTT	CATRGSVNTEAFF
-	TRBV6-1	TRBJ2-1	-	TGTGCCAGCAGTGAAAGACTAGGTGGGGCCTACAATGAGCAGTTCTTC	CASSERLGGAYNEQFF
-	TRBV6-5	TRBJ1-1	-	TGTGCCAGCAGTTACTCCGCAGGAGGAGACACTGAAGCTTTCTTT	CASSYSAGGDTEAFF